This TCR beta chain was retrieved from a study of T cell repertoires and Cas9 in healthy adults. On the study more broadly: Characterization of SpCas9-reactive CD4 and CD8 T cells covered multi-effector potency, cytotoxicity and lineage.

Remarks on this clone: Its antigen is not identified.

CDR1 SGHTA and CDR2 FQGTGA come from the germline V gene. V was clipped by 5 bases and J by 6 bases; unmatched bases: 6. The CDR3 extends over 16 amino acids. Study outcomes and limitations: In vitro, SpCas9-reactive Tregs were reported to curb effector T cell proliferation and function.

The protocol was immunoSEQ multiplex PCR, while the TCRdb copy is restricted to in-frame clones and leaves out a portion. The sample gives some 15,000 clones, around 86% of which show up once; roughly 1.9% is in the top ten. The J gene is TRBJ2-1, the V gene TRBV7-3; 14 positions agree with TRBD2. Sequences were obtained from Tregs (CD4+, CD25+, CD127-, CD137-, CD154-) from PBMCs; culture status not recorded. The sequence derives from a human donor in good health. CDR3 loop: CASSTQTSGGANEQFF. The DNA for the CDR3 is TGTGCCAGCAGCACCCAGACTAGCGGGGGGGCCAATGAGCAGTTCTTC.